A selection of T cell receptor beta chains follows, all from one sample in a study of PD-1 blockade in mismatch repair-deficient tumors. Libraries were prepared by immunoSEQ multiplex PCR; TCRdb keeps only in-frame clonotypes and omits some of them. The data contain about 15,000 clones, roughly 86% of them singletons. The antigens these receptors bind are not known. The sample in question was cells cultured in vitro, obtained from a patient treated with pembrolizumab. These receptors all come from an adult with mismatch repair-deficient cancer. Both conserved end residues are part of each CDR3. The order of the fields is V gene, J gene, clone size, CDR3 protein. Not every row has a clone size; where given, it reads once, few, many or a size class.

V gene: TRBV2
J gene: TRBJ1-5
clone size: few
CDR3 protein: CASSPQGSGNQPQHF

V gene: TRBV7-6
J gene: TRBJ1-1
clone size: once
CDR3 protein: CASSLGCWGVYMNTEAFF

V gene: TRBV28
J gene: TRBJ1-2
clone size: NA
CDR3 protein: CASSAQGAGSGYTF

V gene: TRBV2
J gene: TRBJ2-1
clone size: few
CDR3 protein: CASSGPSAFLNNEQFF

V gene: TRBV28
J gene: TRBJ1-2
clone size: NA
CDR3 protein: CASSFSRLKTF

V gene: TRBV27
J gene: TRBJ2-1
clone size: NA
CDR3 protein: CASSFGTAVNEQFF

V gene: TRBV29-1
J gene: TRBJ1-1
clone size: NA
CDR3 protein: CSVGWNTEAFF

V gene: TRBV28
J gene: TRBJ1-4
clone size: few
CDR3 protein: CASSSHTSSTNEKLFF

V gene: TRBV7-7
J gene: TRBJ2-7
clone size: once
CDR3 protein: CASSLGGPGEQYF

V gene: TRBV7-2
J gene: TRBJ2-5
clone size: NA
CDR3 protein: CASSPRQLQETQYF

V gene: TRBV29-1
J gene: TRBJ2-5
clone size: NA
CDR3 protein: CSVGPQETQYF

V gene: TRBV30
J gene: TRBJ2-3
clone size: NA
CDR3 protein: CAWSVPGGGDTQYF

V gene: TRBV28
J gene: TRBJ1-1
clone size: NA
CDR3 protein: CASSFGPLGTEAFF

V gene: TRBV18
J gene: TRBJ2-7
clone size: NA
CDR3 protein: CASSPGGGTYEQYF

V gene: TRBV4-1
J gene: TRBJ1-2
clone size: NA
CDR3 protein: CASSQPDRVEGYGYTF

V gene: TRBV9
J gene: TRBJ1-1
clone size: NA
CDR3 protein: CASSATPGQGGHWAEAFF

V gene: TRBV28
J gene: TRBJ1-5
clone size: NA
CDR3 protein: CASSPDGGQQPQHF

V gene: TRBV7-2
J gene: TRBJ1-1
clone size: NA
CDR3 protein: CASSLGGWNTEAFF

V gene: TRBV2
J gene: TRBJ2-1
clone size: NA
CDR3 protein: CASTRTDNEQFF

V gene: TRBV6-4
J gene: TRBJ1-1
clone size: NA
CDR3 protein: CASSDTTGKGTEAFF

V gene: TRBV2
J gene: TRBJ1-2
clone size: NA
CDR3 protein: CAREIGTFNGYTF

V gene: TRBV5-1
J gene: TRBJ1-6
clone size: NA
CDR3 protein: CASRTWGESYNSPLHF

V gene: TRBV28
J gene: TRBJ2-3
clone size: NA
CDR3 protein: CASSRGLAGADTQYF

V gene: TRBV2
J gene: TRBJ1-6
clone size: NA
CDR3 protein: CASKNRGRTPLHF

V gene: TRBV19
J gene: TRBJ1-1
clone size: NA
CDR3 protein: CASRPYQKATEAFF

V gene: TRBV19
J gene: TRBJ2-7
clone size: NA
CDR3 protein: CASSRTGPEPYEQYF

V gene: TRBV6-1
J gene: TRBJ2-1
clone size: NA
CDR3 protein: CASDRLGQANEQFF